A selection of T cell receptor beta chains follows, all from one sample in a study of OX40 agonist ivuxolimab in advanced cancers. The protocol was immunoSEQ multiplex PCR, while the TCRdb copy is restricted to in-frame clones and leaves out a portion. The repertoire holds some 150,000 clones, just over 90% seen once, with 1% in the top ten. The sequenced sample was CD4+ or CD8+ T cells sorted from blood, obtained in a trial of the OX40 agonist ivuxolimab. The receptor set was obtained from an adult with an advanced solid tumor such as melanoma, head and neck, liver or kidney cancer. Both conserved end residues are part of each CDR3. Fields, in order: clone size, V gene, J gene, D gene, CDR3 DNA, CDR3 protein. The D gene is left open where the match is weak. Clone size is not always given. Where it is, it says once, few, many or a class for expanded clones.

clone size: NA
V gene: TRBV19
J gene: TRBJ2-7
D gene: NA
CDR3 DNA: TGTGCCAGTAGTATAAGCCTAGCCAGTTTCTACGAGCAGTACTTC
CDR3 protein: CASSISLASFYEQYF

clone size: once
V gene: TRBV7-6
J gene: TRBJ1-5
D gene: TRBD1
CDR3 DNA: TGTGCCAGCAGCATAGGGACAGGGTTAGGGCAGCCCCAGCATTTT
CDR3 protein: CASSIGTGLGQPQHF

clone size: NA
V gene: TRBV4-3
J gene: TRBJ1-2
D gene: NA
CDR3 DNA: TGCGCCAGCAGCCAAGAGGTGGGACCCACCAATGGCTACACCTTC
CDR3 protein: CASSQEVGPTNGYTF

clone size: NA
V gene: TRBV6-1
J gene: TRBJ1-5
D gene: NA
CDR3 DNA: TGTGCCAGCAGTGAAGGGTGGGATCAGCCCCAGCATTTT
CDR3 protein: CASSEGWDQPQHF

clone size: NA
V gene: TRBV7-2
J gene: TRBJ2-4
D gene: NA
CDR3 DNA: TGTGCCAGCAGCTCCCCCCCGGACCCCCAGGGTGGCGTTCAGTACTTC
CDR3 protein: CASSSPPDPQGGVQYF

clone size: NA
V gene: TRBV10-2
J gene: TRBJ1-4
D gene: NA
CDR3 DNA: TGCGCCAGCAGTGATCCGCGTGGGGGACTTGAAAAACTGTTTTTT
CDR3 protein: CASSDPRGGLEKLFF

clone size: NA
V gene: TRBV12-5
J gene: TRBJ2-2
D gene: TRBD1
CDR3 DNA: TGTGCTAGTTCTCATCCGGGACAGGGGTACACCGGGGAGCTGTTTTTT
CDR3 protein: CASSHPGQGYTGELFF

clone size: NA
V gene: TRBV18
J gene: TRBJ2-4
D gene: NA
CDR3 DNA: TGTGCCAGCTCACCACCAAGAGGGGGTCGAGCCATTCAGTACTTC
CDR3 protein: CASSPPRGGRAIQYF

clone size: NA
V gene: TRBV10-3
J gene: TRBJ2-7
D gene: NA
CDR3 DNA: TGTGCCATCAGTAAGGGCCCGACCGACGAGCAGTACTTC
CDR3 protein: CAISKGPTDEQYF

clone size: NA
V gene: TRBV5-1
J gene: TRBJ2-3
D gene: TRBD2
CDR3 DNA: TGCGCCAGCAGCGCTGGACTAGCGGGTTTTCCCACAGATACGCAGTATTTT
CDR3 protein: CASSAGLAGFPTDTQYF

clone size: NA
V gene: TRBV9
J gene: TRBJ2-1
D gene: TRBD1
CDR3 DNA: TGTGCCAGCAGCGTGGGGGACAGGGTATACAATGAGCAGTTCTTC
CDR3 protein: CASSVGDRVYNEQFF

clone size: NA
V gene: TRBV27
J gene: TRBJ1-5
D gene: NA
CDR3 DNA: TGTGCCAGCAGTTTAGGACGAAGGCAGCCCCAGCATTTT
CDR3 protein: CASSLGRRQPQHF

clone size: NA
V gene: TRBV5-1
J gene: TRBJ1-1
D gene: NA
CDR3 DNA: TGCGCCAGCAGCGTAGACCTGAACACTGAAGCTTTCTTT
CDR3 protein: CASSVDLNTEAFF

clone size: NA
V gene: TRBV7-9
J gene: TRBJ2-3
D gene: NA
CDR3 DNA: TGTGCCAGCAGCTTTGGCACAGATACGCAGTATTTT
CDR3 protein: CASSFGTDTQYF

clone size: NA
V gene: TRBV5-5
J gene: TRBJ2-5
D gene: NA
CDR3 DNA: TGTGCCAGCAGCTTTTGGAGCGGAGGGGTTCAAGAGACCCAGTACTTC
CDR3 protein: CASSFWSGGVQETQYF

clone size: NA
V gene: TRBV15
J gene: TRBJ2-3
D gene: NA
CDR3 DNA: TGTGCCACCAGCGTGAGGGGCACAGATACGCAGTATTTT
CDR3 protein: CATSVRGTDTQYF

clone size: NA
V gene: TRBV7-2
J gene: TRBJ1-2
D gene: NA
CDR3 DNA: TGTGCCAGCAGCCCAGAGAGGGGCTCTGGCTACACCTTC
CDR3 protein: CASSPERGSGYTF

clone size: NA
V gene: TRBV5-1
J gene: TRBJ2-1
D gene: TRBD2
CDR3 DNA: TGCGCCAGTTCGCGAGCAGGACTAGCGGGTTACAATGAGCAGTTCTTC
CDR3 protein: CASSRAGLAGYNEQFF

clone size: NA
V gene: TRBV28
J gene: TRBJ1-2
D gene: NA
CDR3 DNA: TGTGCCAGCAGTGGCCCGGAGGGGCCATCTAACTATGGCTACACCTTC
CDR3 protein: CASSGPEGPSNYGYTF

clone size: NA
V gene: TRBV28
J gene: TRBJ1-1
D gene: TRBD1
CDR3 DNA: TGTGCCAGCCGATCCCCCCAGGGGGGATATACTGAAGCTTTCTTT
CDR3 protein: CASRSPQGGYTEAFF

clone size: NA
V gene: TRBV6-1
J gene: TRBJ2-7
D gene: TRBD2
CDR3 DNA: TGTGCCAGCAGTGAGGGACTAGCGGGCTCCTACGAGCAGTACTTC
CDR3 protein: CASSEGLAGSYEQYF

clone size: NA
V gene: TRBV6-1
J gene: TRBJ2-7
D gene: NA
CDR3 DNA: TGTGCCAGCACCCTAGGGTACGAGCAGTACTTC
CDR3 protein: CASTLGYEQYF

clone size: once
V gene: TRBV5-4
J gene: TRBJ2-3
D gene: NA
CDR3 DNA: TGTGCCAGCAGCCGGAGAACAGGGTCGGTCAGCACAGATACGCAGTATTTT
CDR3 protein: CASSRRTGSVSTDTQYF

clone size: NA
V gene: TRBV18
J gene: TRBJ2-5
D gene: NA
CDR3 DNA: TGTGCCAGCTCACCCCACAGGCAAGAGACCCAGTACTTC
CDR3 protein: CASSPHRQETQYF

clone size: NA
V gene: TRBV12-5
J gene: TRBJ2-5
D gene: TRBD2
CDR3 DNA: TGTGCTAGTGGTTACGGACATATAGCGGGGGAGACCCAGTACTTC
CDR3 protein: CASGYGHIAGETQYF

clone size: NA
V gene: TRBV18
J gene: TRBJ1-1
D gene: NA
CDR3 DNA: TGTGCCAGCTCACCAGGGCAGGACACTGAAGCTTTCTTT
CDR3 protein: CASSPGQDTEAFF

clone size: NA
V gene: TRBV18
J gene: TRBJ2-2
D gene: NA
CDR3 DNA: TGTGCCAGCTCCCCCAAGAATAGGGGGGCAAACACCGGGGAGCTGTTTTTT
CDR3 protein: CASSPKNRGANTGELFF

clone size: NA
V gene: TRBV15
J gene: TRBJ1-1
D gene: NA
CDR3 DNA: TGTGCCACCACCGGGGGCCCCAAAGGGACTGAAGCTTTCTTT
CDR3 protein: CATTGGPKGTEAFF

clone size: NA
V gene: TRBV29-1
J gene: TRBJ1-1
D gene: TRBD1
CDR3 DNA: TGCAGCGTTGAGGGAGGGGGCAGAGCTTTCTTT
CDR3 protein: CSVEGGGRAFF

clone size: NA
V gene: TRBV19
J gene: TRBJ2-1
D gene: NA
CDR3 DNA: TGTGCCAGTAGACCGTGGGGCGGGATGGTACACGATGAGCAGTTCTTC
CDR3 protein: CASRPWGGMVHDEQFF

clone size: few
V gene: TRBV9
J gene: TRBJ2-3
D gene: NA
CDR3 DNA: TGTGCCAGCAGCGTAGGAGGGCTGGGAGATACGCAGTATTTT
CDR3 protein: CASSVGGLGDTQYF

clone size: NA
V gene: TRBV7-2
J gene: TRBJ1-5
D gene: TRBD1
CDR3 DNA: TGTGCCAGCAGTCTCGGTACAGGGGTCGGTCAGCCCCAGCATTTT
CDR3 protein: CASSLGTGVGQPQHF

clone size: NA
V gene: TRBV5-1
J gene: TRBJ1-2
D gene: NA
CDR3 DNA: TGCGCCAGCAGCTTGGATCAGGCGACCCATGGCTACACCTTC
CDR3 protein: CASSLDQATHGYTF

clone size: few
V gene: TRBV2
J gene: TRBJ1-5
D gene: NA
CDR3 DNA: TGTGCCAGCAGTGGGCAGATTAGCAATCAGCCCCAGCATTTT
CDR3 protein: CASSGQISNQPQHF

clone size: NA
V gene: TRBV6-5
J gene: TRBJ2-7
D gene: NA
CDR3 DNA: TGTGCCAGCAGTTCCGGGACGGACTACGAGCAGTACTTC
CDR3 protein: CASSSGTDYEQYF

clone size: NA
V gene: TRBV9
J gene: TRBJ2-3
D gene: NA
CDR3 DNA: TGTGCCAGCGCGGGACAGTTCACAGATACGCAGTATTTT
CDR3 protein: CASAGQFTDTQYF

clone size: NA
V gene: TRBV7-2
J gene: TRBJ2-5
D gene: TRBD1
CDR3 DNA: TGTGCCAGCAGCCAGGGGGCGGAGACCCAGTACTTC
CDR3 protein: CASSQGAETQYF

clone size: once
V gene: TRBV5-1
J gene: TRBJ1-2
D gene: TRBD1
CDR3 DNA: TGCGCCAGCAGCCTAGGACAGGGGGCTGTCTTAATTGGTGGCTACACCTTC
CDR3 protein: CASSLGQGAVLIGGYTF

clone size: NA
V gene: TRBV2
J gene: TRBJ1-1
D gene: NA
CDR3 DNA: TGTGCCAGCAGTATACCGAGGGGAGGTGACACTGAAGCTTTCTTT
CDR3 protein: CASSIPRGGDTEAFF

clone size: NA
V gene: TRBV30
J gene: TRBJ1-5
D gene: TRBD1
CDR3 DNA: TGTGCCTGGAGGACTCCGGGACAGATAAATCAGCCCCAGCATTTT
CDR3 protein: CAWRTPGQINQPQHF

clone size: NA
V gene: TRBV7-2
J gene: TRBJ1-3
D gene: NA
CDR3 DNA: TGTGCCAGCAGCTTTGGCTCCTCTGGAAACACCATATATTTT
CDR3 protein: CASSFGSSGNTIYF

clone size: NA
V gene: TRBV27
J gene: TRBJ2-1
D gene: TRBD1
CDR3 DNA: TGTGCCAGCAGTCCAGCTCCGGGACAGGGCTACAATGAGCAGTTCTTC
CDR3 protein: CASSPAPGQGYNEQFF

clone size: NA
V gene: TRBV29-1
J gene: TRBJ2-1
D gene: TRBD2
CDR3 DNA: TGCAGCGTTGATAGTGGGCTAGCGGGAGGTATCGAGCAGTTCTTC
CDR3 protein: CSVDSGLAGGIEQFF